Listed here are 3 T cell receptor beta chains from one sample, sequenced in a study of sequential checkpoint blockade in melanoma. As for treatment: randomized to nivolumab then ipilimumab (arm A) or the reverse (arm B). Sequencing was performed with immunoSEQ multiplex PCR; in TCRdb, only in-frame clones are kept and a portion is missing. The repertoire includes around 41,000 clones, about nine tenths of them detected once, and 12% sits in the top ten. The specimen was CD8+ T cells sorted from blood (inferred from file names), collected from a patient given nivolumab and ipilimumab in sequence. Every receptor here comes from a human donor with melanoma.

The rearrangement joins TRBV7-6 to TRBJ2-7, with 10 bases fitting TRBD1. Germline CDR1 reads SGHVS; CDR2 reads FNYEAQ. This CDR3 is built from 15 residues. V shed 5 bases, J shed 5 bases, and the junction held 9 bases outside the gene matches. The CDR3 DNA sequence: TGTGCCAGCAGCGTTTCGACAGGGGGCCCGAACGAGCAGTACTTC. This translates into CASSVSTGGPNEQYF. Based on the CDR3 plus reference TRBV7-6 and TRBJ2-7, the full variable domain is GAGVSQSPRYKVTKRGQDVALRCDPISGHVSLYWYRQALGQGPEFLTYFNYEAQQDKSGLPNDRFSAERPEGSISTLTIQRTEQRDSAMYRCASSVSTGGPNEQYFGPGTRLTVT.

The J gene is TRBJ1-5, the V gene TRBV27; D remains unclear. Between the trimmed V and J ends, which lost 1 base and 3 bases, there was a span of 7 bases. This CDR3 spans 14 amino acids. Looked up from germline, CDR1 is MNHEY and CDR2 is SMNVEV (reference sequence). CDR3 DNA: TGTGCCAGCAGTTTATTCCCCTACAATCAGCCCCAGCATTTT. Protein sequence: CASSLFPYNQPQHF.

This clone turned up a few times. The J gene is TRBJ2-7, the V gene TRBV19; no clear D gene. CDR3 length: 14 residues. Germline V gene data show CDR1 as LNHDA and CDR2 as SQIVND (reference sequence). V was trimmed by 5 bases and J by 0 bases, leaving 11 bases between them. CDR3 in DNA: TGTGCCAGTAGTCCGACTCTGAGCTCCTACGAGCAGTACGTC. It yields the protein CASSPTLSSYEQYV.